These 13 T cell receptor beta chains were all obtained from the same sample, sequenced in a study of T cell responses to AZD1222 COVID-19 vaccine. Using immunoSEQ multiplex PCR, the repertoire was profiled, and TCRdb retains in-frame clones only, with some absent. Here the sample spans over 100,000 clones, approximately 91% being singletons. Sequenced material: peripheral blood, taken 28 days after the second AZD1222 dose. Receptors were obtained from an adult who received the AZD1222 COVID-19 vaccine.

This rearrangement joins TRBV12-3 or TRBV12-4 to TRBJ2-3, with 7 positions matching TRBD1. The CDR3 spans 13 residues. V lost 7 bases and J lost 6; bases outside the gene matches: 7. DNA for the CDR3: TGTGCCAGCACCCCAAACAGGGGCGATACGCAGTATTTT. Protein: CASTPNRGDTQYF.

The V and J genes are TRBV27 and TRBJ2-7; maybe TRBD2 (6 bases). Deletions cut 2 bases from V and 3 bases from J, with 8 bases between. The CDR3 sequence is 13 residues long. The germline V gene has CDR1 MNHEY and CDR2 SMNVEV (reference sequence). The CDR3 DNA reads TGTGCCAGCAGTTTACTCGGGGGCTACGAGCAGTACTTC. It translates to CASSLLGGYEQYF.

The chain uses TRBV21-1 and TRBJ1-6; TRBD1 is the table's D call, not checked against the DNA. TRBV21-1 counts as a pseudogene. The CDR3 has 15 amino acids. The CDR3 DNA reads TGTGCCAGCAGCGAGAACAGGGGCGGAAATTCACCCCTCCACTTT. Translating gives CASSENRGGNSPLHF.

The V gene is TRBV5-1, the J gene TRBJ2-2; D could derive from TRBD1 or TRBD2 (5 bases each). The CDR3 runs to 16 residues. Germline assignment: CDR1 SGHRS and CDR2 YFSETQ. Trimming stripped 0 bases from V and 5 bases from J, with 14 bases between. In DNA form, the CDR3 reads TGCGCCAGCAGCTTGGCCGTTGGGGGTGGTACCGGGGAGCTGTTTTTT. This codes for CASSLAVGGGTGELFF.

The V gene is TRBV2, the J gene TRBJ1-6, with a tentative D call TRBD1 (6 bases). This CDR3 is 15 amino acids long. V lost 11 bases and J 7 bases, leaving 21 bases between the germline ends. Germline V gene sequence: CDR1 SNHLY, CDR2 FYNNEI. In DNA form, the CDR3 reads TGTGCCTCACCGACAGGCCGCGACCCCAATTCACCCCTCCACTTT. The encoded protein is CASPTGRDPNSPLHF.

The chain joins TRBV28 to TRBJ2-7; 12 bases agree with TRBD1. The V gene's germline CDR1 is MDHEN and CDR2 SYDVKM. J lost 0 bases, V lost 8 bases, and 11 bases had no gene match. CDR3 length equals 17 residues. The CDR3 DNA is TGTGCCAGCTCGGGACAGGGGGCCCACACTAGCTCCTACGAGCAGTACTTC. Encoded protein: CASSGQGAHTSSYEQYF.

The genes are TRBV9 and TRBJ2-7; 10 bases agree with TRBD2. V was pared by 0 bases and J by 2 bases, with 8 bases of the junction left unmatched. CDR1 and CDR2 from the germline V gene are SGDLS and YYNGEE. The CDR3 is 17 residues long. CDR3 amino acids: CASSVGLAGDLAYEQYF. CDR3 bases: TGTGCCAGCAGCGTAGGGCTAGCGGGAGATTTGGCCTACGAGCAGTACTTC.

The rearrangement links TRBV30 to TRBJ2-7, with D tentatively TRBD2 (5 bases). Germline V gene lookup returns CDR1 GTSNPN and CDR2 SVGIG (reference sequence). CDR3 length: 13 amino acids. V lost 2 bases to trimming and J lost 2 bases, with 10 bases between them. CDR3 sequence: CAWSPGGPYEQYF. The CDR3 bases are TGTGCCTGGAGTCCTGGCGGGCCCTACGAGCAGTACTTC.

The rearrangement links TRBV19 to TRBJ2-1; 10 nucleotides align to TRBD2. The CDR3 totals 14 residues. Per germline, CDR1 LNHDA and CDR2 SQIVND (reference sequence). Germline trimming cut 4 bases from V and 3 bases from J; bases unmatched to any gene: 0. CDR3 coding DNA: TGTGCCAGTAGTACTAGCGGGGGCTACAATGAGCAGTTCTTC. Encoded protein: CASSTSGGYNEQFF.

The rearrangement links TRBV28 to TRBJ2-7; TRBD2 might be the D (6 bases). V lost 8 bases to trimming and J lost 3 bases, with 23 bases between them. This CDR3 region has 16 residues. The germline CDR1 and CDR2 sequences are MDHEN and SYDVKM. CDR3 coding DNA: TGTGCCAGCGGGACCTCGGGGCCTGGGGGACTCTACGAGCAGTACTTC. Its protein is CASGTSGPGGLYEQYF.

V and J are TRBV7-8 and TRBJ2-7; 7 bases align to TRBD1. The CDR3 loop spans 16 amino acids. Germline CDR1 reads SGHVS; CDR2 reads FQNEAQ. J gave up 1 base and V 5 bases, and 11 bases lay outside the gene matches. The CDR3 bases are TGTGCCAGCAGCCCCAAGACAGGGTTTGGATCCTACGAGCAGTACTTC. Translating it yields CASSPKTGFGSYEQYF.

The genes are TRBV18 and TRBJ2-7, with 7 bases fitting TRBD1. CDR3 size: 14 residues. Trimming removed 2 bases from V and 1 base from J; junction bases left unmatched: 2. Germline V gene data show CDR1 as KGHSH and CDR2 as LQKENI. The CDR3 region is CASSPGTESYEQYF. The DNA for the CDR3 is TGTGCCAGCTCACCAGGGACAGAATCCTACGAGCAGTACTTC. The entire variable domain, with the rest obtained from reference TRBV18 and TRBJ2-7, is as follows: NAGVMQNPRHLVRRRGQEARLRCSPMKGHSHVYWYRQLPEEGLKFMVYLQKENIIDESGMPKERFSAEFPKEGPSILRIQQVVRGDSAAYFCASSPGTESYEQYFGPGTRLTVT.

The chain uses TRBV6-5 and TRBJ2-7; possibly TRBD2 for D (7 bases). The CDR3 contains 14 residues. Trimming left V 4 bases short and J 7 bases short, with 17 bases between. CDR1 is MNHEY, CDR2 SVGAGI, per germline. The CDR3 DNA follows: TGTGCCAGCAGTTTGCTACAGGGAGGGGGAGAGCAGTACTTC. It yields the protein CASSLLQGGGEQYF.